The entry below gives a single T cell receptor (beta chain) sequence along with its context. Its antigen remains unidentified. Use of 60 Vbeta and 13 Jbeta primers characterized the PCR. Data came from immunoSEQ multiplex PCR; TCRdb stores just in-frame clones and leaves some out. The sample includes 75,000 to 80,000 clones. CDR3 size: 15 residues. Per the germline V gene, CDR1 is SGHAT and CDR2 is FQNNGV. The junction had 7 bases not matched to a gene; V was cut back by 4 bases and J by 3 bases. These data originate in a study of cytomegalovirus exposure and HLA in healthy donors. Study-wide results and caveats: Trimming of TCR beta V- and J-genes showed a link, identified in a later analysis, to a missense DCLRE1C variant. Most TCR sequences showed up rarely, but some public TCRs showed up in many donors.

The J gene is TRBJ2-7, the V gene TRBV11-2; 9 bases line up with TRBD1. Sequenced input: PBMCs. This TCR was sampled from a man between 18 and 29 years old in good health and CMV-seropositive. Here the CDR3 reads CASSSRRDRVYEQYF. CDR3 in DNA: TGTGCCAGCAGCTCAAGGAGGGACAGGGTCTACGAGCAGTACTTC. The full variable domain, in which reference TRBV11-2 and TRBJ2-7 provide the parts outside the CDR3, is EAGVAQSPRYKIIEKRQSVAFWCNPISGHATLYWYQQILGQGPKLLIQFQNNGVVDDSQLPKDRFSAERLKGVDSTLKIQPAKLEDSAVYLCASSSRRDRVYEQYFGPGTRLTVT.